These 31 T cell receptor beta chains originate from one sample sequenced in a study of Ad26.COV2.S vaccination and SARS-CoV-2 variants. Treatment noted: around 19 received Ad26.COV2.S at low or high dose, single or two shots; about 5 received placebo; per-sample allocation not given. Specimens were obtained on day 63 following the first vaccine or placebo injection. Profiled with immunoSEQ multiplex PCR; TCRdb holds only in-frame clones, not every one. The table records 250,000 to 300,000 clones, roughly 86% of them present only once. The specimen comprised peripheral blood, sampled in a trial of Ad26.COV2.S vaccine versus placebo. All receptors derive from a person between 18 and 60 years old who received the Ad26.COV2.S COVID-19 vaccine or a placebo.

V gene TRBV18 combines with J gene TRBJ2-3; 9 bases line up with TRBD2. V shed 6 bases, J shed 6 bases, and the junction held 7 bases outside the gene matches. The CDR3 length is 14 residues. The germline V gene has CDR1 KGHSH and CDR2 LQKENI. CDR3 in amino acids: CASSDSGGVDTQYF. DNA of the CDR3: TGTGCCAGCTCCGATAGCGGGGGAGTGGATACGCAGTATTTT.

The chain couples TRBV2 to TRBJ1-5; 8 bases line up with TRBD1. After removal of 8 bases from V and 1 base from J, the junction contained 7 bases not matched to a gene. CDR1 is SNHLY, CDR2 FYNNEI, per germline. The CDR3 loop spans 15 amino acids. The CDR3 DNA follows: TGTGCCAGCGTCGGGACAGGCCAGAGCAATCAGCCCCAGCATTTT. It encodes CASVGTGQSNQPQHF.

The chain has TRBV19 and TRBJ2-6; possibly TRBD2 for D (5 bases). The V and J ends lost 6 bases and 0 bases respectively, with 9 bases between them. CDR3 size: 15 residues. CDR1 and CDR2 (germline): LNHDA, SQIVND (reference sequence). The CDR3 DNA sequence: TGTGCCAGTAGGAGAACTAGCTCTGGGGCCAACGTCCTGACTTTC. This encodes CASRRTSSGANVLTF. The whole variable domain, filled in from reference TRBV19 and TRBJ2-6, reads DGGITQSPKYLFRKEGQNVTLSCEQNLNHDAMYWYRQDPGQGLRLIYYSQIVNDFQKGDIAEGYSVSREKKESFPLTVTSAQKNPTAFYLCASRRTSSGANVLTFGAGSRLTVL.

V is TRBV15 and J is TRBJ1-5; D might be TRBD1 (5 bases). CDR1 is LNHNV and CDR2 is YYDKDF in the germline V gene (reference sequence). The CDR3 runs to 19 residues. Between the trimmed V and J ends, which lost 0 bases and 8 bases, there was a span of 26 bases. The CDR3 spells CATSRDRGSAGLTGEPQHF. For the CDR3, the DNA is TGTGCCACCAGCAGAGATCGGGGGTCGGCCGGGTTGACTGGTGAGCCCCAGCATTTT.

The J gene is TRBJ2-1, the V gene TRBV7-2, with 14 bases aligning to TRBD2. CDR1 is SGHTA and CDR2 is FQGNSA in the germline V gene. This CDR3 has 15 residues. The trim removed 3 bases at V and 6 bases at J, leaving 1 base unmatched. In DNA, the CDR3 is TGTGCCAGCAGCTTCGGGACTAGCGGGAGCAATGAGCAGTTCTTC. Translation: CASSFGTSGSNEQFF.

The CDR3 reads CASSVRGGGSNQPQHF. As DNA, the CDR3 is TGTGCCAGTAGCGTGAGGGGGGGCGGGAGCAATCAGCCCCAGCATTTT. The chain couples TRBV19 to TRBJ1-5, with D perhaps matching TRBD1 (6 bases). Per germline, CDR1 LNHDA and CDR2 SQIVND (reference sequence). This CDR3 has 16 residues. V shed 6 bases and J shed 1 base, with 16 bases lying between them.

This sequence joins TRBV10-3 and TRBJ2-7; D gene uncertain. Germline CDR1 reads ENHRY; CDR2 reads SYGVKD. V dropped 10 bases and J dropped 3 bases, with 10 bases sitting between them. The CDR3 has 11 residues. Written as DNA, the CDR3 is TGTGCCACTACCGACATCTACGAGCAGTACTTC. Encoded protein: CATTDIYEQYF.

The chain combines TRBV11-2 with TRBJ2-7; TRBD1 is a possible D gene (6 bases). CDR1 and CDR2 (germline): SGHAT, FQNNGV. V was trimmed by 5 bases and J by 4 bases, leaving 18 bases between them. The CDR3 is 15 amino acids. The CDR3 nucleotides read TGTGCCAGCAGCCGCCACGGACAGACAGGTTACGAGCAGTACTTC. Translated, it gives CASSRHGQTGYEQYF.

The chain recombines TRBV30 with TRBJ1-2; TRBD1 is a possible D gene (5 bases). The CDR3 length is 14 residues. V gave up 3 bases and J gave up 1 base, with 12 bases separating them. Germline values: CDR1 GTSNPN, CDR2 SVGIG (reference sequence). CDR3 nucleotide sequence: TGTGCCTGGAGCGACAGTCTAAATAACTATGGCTACACCTTC. This gives the protein CAWSDSLNNYGYTF.

Concerning this clone itself: One junction end does not reproduce the germline sequence, and a read error may be involved. This chain connects TRBV9 to TRBJ2-5; D may be TRBD1 (6 bases). The CDR3 is 14 residues long. From germline, CDR1 is SGDLS and CDR2 YYNGEE. The CDR3 DNA follows: TGTGCCAGCAGCGTTGACTGGGGGCAAGTGACCCAGTACTTC. Translating it yields CASSVDWGQVTQYF.

The table lists this clone with a count of one. J is TRBJ2-7 and V is TRBV15, with D tentatively TRBD1 or TRBD2 (5 bases each). Germline-derived CDR1 and CDR2 are LNHNV and YYDKDF (reference sequence). Trimming cost V 6 bases and J 2 bases, with 17 bases left between them. CDR3 length equals 15 residues. In DNA, the CDR3 is TGTGCCACCAGGGCAGGGACGGCGAGGGCCTACGAGCAGTACTTC. Translation: CATRAGTARAYEQYF.

This clone was picked up a small number of times. The chain is built from TRBV3-1 (or the pseudogene TRBV3-2) and TRBJ1-6; D unresolved. CDR3 size: 14 residues. Trimming cost V 0 bases and J 6 bases, with 6 bases left between them. Germline values: CDR1 LGHDT, CDR2 YNNKEL (reference sequence). CDR3: CASSQDTANSPLHF. CDR3 nucleotide sequence: TGTGCCAGCAGCCAAGATACAGCTAATTCACCCCTCCACTTT.

The CDR3 here is CASSLERGSPLHF. As DNA, the CDR3 is TGCGCCAGCAGCTTGGAACGAGGGTCACCCCTCCACTTT. The chain couples TRBV5-1 to TRBJ1-6; D gene ambiguous. V gave up 0 bases and J gave up 10 bases, with 8 bases separating them. Germline loops: CDR1 SGHRS, CDR2 YFSETQ. The CDR3 runs to 13 residues. The full variable domain, completed using reference TRBV5-1 and TRBJ1-6, is KAGVTQTPRYLIKTRGQQVTLSCSPISGHRSVSWYQQTPGQGLQFLFEYFSETQRNKGNFPGRFSGRQFSNSRSEMNVSTLELGDSALYLCASSLERGSPLHFGNGTRLTVT.

The rearrangement uses TRBV6-2 or TRBV6-3 and TRBJ2-1; D gene unclear. The germline V and J ends were trimmed by 4 bases and 13 bases, with 11 bases remaining between them. This CDR3 spans 11 amino acids. The germline gives CDR1 MNHEY, CDR2 SVGEGT. The chain's CDR3 is CASSFHITQFF. The CDR3 region has the DNA TGTGCCAGCAGTTTCCATATCACCCAGTTCTTC.

The V gene is TRBV6-5, the J gene TRBJ1-4; 7 bases fit TRBD1. V was clipped by 4 bases and J by 5 bases; unmatched bases: 4. The CDR3 runs 14 residues. Per the germline V gene, CDR1 is MNHEY and CDR2 is SVGAGI. The chain's CDR3 is CASSLTGRNEKLFF. The CDR3 nucleotides are TGTGCCAGCAGTTTGACAGGGAGGAATGAAAAACTGTTTTTT.

The table lists this clone with a count of one. The rearrangement links TRBV7-9 to TRBJ2-2, with 12 bases identical to TRBD1. Looked up from germline, CDR1 is SEHNR and CDR2 is FQNEAQ (reference sequence). CDR3 length: 14 amino acids. V trimming: 8 bases; J trimming: 6 bases; junction bases outside the gene matches: 4. This chain's CDR3 is CASVGQGAPGELFF. The CDR3 DNA reads as TGTGCCAGCGTGGGACAGGGGGCCCCCGGGGAGCTGTTTTTT. Complete variable domain (other parts from reference TRBV7-9 and TRBJ2-2): DTGVSQNPRHKITKRGQNVTFRCDPISEHNRLYWYRQTLGQGPEFLTYFQNEAQLEKSRLLSDRFSAERPKGSFSTLEIQRTEQGDSAMYLCASVGQGAPGELFFGEGSRLTVL.

The table lists this clone with many counts. V and J are TRBV27 and TRBJ2-7; the D gene is possibly TRBD1 (5 bases). The ends were cut back, 3 bases at V and 3 bases at J, with 12 bases in the middle. CDR3 size: 14 residues. Germline V lookup: CDR1 MNHEY, CDR2 SMNVEV (reference sequence). The CDR3 DNA sequence: TGTGCCAGCAGTTTGGGGCTATCCAACTACGAGCAGTACTTC. Translating gives CASSLGLSNYEQYF.

The chain is built from TRBV29-1 and TRBJ2-7; D is possibly TRBD1 or TRBD2 (5 bases each). This CDR3 is built from 12 residues. Trimming took off 5 bases at V and 4 bases at J, with 12 bases between the two ends. The germline V gene has CDR1 SQVTM and CDR2 ANQGSEA. CDR3 sequence: CSVIEGFYEQYF. CDR3 bases: TGCAGCGTTATTGAGGGGTTTTACGAGCAGTACTTC.

V and J are TRBV5-6 and TRBJ1-1; D is possibly TRBD1 (5 bases). CDR1 is SGHDT, CDR2 YYEEEE, per germline. Trimming took off 5 bases at V and 1 base at J, with 12 bases between the two ends. The CDR3 runs to 14 residues. CDR3 residues: CASRSGIGNTEAFF. Written as DNA, the CDR3 is TGTGCCAGCAGGTCAGGGATAGGGAACACTGAAGCTTTCTTT.

The chain uses TRBV11-2 and TRBJ2-3, with 7 bases lining up with TRBD2. V was clipped by 6 bases and J by 6 bases; unmatched bases: 3. CDR1 and CDR2 (germline): SGHAT, FQNNGV. This CDR3 contains 12 residues. The CDR3, as DNA: TGTGCCAGCAGTTTGGGGGGGGATACGCAGTATTTT. It translates to CASSLGGDTQYF.

The count of this clone is one. Here the CDR3 reads CASTSAGGQETQYF. The CDR3 nucleotides read TGTGCCAGCACATCGGCGGGAGGCCAAGAGACCCAGTACTTC. The V call is TRBV27, the J call TRBJ2-5, with 8 bases that match TRBD2. CDR3 length: 14 amino acids. Germline V gives CDR1 MNHEY, CDR2 SMNVEV (reference sequence). The ends lost 7 bases at V and 1 base at J; junction bases unmatched: 5.

This clone was seen only a few times. V is TRBV30 and J is TRBJ1-2; tentative D call: TRBD1 (6 bases). V lost 6 bases, J lost 4 bases, and 12 bases lay in between. Looked up from germline, CDR1 is GTSNPN and CDR2 is SVGIG (reference sequence). The CDR3 covers 12 residues. CDR3 DNA sequence: TGTGCCTGCCCCGGGACAATCTATGGCTACACCTTC. Protein: CACPGTIYGYTF.

V is TRBV2 and J is TRBJ1-2; possible D gene TRBD1, 5 bases. Trimming took off 5 bases at V and 6 bases at J, with 10 bases between the two ends. This CDR3 has 12 residues. Germline values: CDR1 SNHLY, CDR2 FYNNEI. CDR3 nucleotides: TGTGCCAGCAGTAGGGAAGGGGATGGCTACACCTTC. Its translation is CASSREGDGYTF.

The V gene is TRBV9, the J gene TRBJ2-1; D unclear. V lost 3 bases to trimming and J lost 5 bases, with 12 bases between them. Per germline, CDR1 SGDLS and CDR2 YYNGEE. This CDR3 has 14 amino acids. CDR3 loop: CASSARPTDNEQFF. The DNA of the CDR3 is TGTGCCAGCAGCGCCCGTCCCACGGACAATGAGCAGTTCTTC.

The V call is TRBV27, the J call TRBJ1-2, with 10 bases lining up with TRBD1. V shed 5 bases, J shed 5 bases, and the junction held 11 bases outside the gene matches. Germline lookup yields CDR1 MNHEY and CDR2 SMNVEV (reference sequence). The length of the CDR3 is 16 residues. CDR3 nucleotides: TGTGCCAGCAGTCCCTCCGGGGGACAGGGGTTATATGGCTACACCTTC. Protein sequence: CASSPSGGQGLYGYTF.

The rearrangement uses TRBV15 and TRBJ2-5; maybe TRBD2 (5 bases). The germline V gene has CDR1 LNHNV and CDR2 YYDKDF (reference sequence). V dropped 1 base and J dropped 1 base, with 7 bases sitting between them. The CDR3 runs to 14 residues. Written as DNA, the CDR3 is TGTGCCACCAGCAGAGTCGGGGTCCAAGAGACCCAGTACTTC. Its protein is CATSRVGVQETQYF.

The chain uses TRBV5-1 and TRBJ1-1; weak D call: TRBD1 (5 bases). Deletions cut 5 bases from V and 0 bases from J, with 14 bases between. Germline V CDR1 and CDR2: SGHRS, YFSETQ. This CDR3 is 15 amino acids long. The CDR3 here is CASSFVDRMNTEAFF. The CDR3 nucleotides read TGCGCCAGCAGTTTTGTAGACAGAATGAACACTGAAGCTTTCTTT.

V gene TRBV7-7 combines with J gene TRBJ2-2, with a tentative D call TRBD2 (6 bases). The germline V gene encodes CDR1 SSHAT and CDR2 FNYEAQ (reference sequence). CDR3 length equals 13 residues. The ends were cut back, 5 bases at V and 6 bases at J, with 10 bases in the middle. The CDR3 spells CASSRLGAGELFF. CDR3 nucleotide sequence: TGTGCCAGCAGCCGACTAGGGGCCGGGGAGCTGTTTTTT.

This clone was counted a single time. The rearrangement links TRBV6-1 to TRBJ1-3; D gene unclear. CDR1 and CDR2 (germline): MNHNS, SASEGT. Deletions cut 3 bases from V and 7 bases from J, with 16 bases between. CDR3 size: 15 residues. The CDR3 sequence: CASSDLGNRVNTIYF. The CDR3 coding sequence is TGTGCCAGCAGTGACCTTGGTAATAGGGTTAACACCATATATTTT.

V is TRBV3-1 (or the pseudogene TRBV3-2) and J is TRBJ1-2; D gene ambiguous. Deletions cut 4 bases from V and 4 bases from J, with 7 bases between. The CDR3 loop spans 12 amino acids. Germline CDR1 LGHDT, CDR2 YNNKEL (reference sequence). CDR3 bases: TGTGCCAGCAGCCTCCTGTCCTATGGCTACACCTTC. Protein sequence: CASSLLSYGYTF.

The CDR3 here is CASSYRDSVTYEQYF. The DNA of the CDR3 is TGTGCCAGCAGTTACCGGGACAGTGTTACCTACGAGCAGTACTTC. This chain joins TRBV28 and TRBJ2-7; 7 nucleotides line up with TRBD1. The V gene end was trimmed by 4 bases and the J gene end by 2 bases; junction bases not matched to a gene: 8. The CDR3 sequence is 15 residues long. The germline gives CDR1 MDHEN, CDR2 SYDVKM.